Below are 29 T cell receptor beta chains sequenced from a single sample in a study of technical replicates of blood from several donors. Measured with immunoSEQ multiplex PCR; TCRdb has only the in-frame clones, and not every one. The sample records approximately 73,000 clones, just over 90% being singletons. The sequencing sample was made of T cells isolated from PBMCs. Receptors originate from a human donor in good health.

The genes are TRBV28 and TRBJ1-1; TRBD1 aligns across 8 bases. The CDR3 is 12 amino acids. V dropped 8 bases and J dropped 7; count of bases not matched to a gene: 6. Germline CDR1 is MDHEN and CDR2 is SYDVKM. The CDR3, as DNA: TGTGCCAGCGACGACAGGGGCGGTGAAGCTTTCTTT. This encodes CASDDRGGEAFF.

CDR3 nucleotide sequence: TGTGCCAGCAGTCTCCGACTAGCGGGGGCCTCAGATACGCAGTATTTT. Encoded protein: CASSLRLAGASDTQYF. The chain combines TRBV2 with TRBJ2-3; TRBD2 matches 12 bases. CDR1 is SNHLY, CDR2 FYNNEI, per germline. The CDR3 loop spans 16 amino acids. V was clipped by 5 bases and J by 4 bases; unmatched bases: 7.

V and J are TRBV5-1 and TRBJ1-4, with TRBD1 as a possible D gene (5 bases). The germline V gene has CDR1 SGHRS and CDR2 YFSETQ. V was cut by 4 bases and J by 7 bases, with 14 bases left in between. CDR3 length: 14 residues. CDR3 coding DNA: TGCGCCAGCAGCCCCCAAGGGGCGAGTGAAAAACTGTTTTTT. This sequence encodes CASSPQGASEKLFF.

This chain links TRBV18 with TRBJ2-7; TRBD1 is a possible D gene (6 bases). Germline-derived CDR1 and CDR2 are KGHSH and LQKENI. Trimming stripped 6 bases from V and 1 base from J, with 13 bases between. The CDR3 is made up of 14 amino acids. The chain's CDR3 is CASSPDRASYEQYF. The CDR3 coding sequence is TGTGCCAGCTCCCCGGACAGAGCTTCCTACGAGCAGTACTTC.

The chain carries TRBV6-5 and TRBJ2-7, with TRBD1 matching 7 bases. This CDR3 region has 14 residues. V was pared by 5 bases and J by 2 bases, with 6 bases of the junction left unmatched. Germline values: CDR1 MNHEY, CDR2 SVGAGI. The CDR3 loop is CASSQGQRAYEQYF. The CDR3 DNA reads TGTGCCAGCAGTCAGGGACAGAGGGCCTACGAGCAGTACTTC.

This chain connects TRBV29-1 to TRBJ2-7; the match to TRBD2 covers 9 bases. V gave up 0 bases and J gave up 2 bases; unmatched junction bases: 5. The germline V gene encodes CDR1 SQVTM and CDR2 ANQGSEA. This CDR3 is 15 amino acids long. The CDR3 DNA sequence: TGCAGCGTTGAAGAGGGGCCTAGCGGGACCTACGAGCAGTACTTC. Protein product: CSVEEGPSGTYEQYF.

This chain links TRBV15 with TRBJ1-4; D might be TRBD1 (6 bases). This CDR3 is 16 amino acids long. Trimming removed 0 bases from V and 3 bases from J, with 11 bases in between. Germline V gene sequence: CDR1 LNHNV, CDR2 YYDKDF (reference sequence). The CDR3 nucleotides read TGTGCCACCAGCAGAGATTGGGGGGGCCCTAATGAAAAACTGTTTTTT. Translating it yields CATSRDWGGPNEKLFF.

This sequence joins TRBV9 and TRBJ1-5; D not resolved. This CDR3 has 13 residues. CDR1 is SGDLS, CDR2 YYNGEE, per germline. V lost 2 bases, J lost 4 bases, and 7 bases lay in between. The CDR3 DNA is TGTGCCAGCAGCGTGGGCCTTAATCAGCCCCAGCATTTT. Translating gives CASSVGLNQPQHF.

This clone occurred once. The chain is built from TRBV7-8 and TRBJ1-5; TRBD1 matches at 10 bases. Looked up from germline, CDR1 is SGHVS and CDR2 is FQNEAQ. The CDR3 sequence is 19 residues long. After removal of 5 bases from V and 11 bases from J, the junction contained 24 bases not matched to a gene. CDR3 loop: CASSPTQHLIWDRGRAQHF. CDR3 coding DNA: TGTGCCAGCAGCCCAACGCAGCACCTGATCTGGGACAGGGGAAGGGCCCAGCATTTT.

This sequence joins TRBV15 and TRBJ2-7; D is possibly TRBD1 (5 bases). CDR3 length equals 13 residues. The V and J ends lost 1 base and 4 bases respectively, with 8 bases between them. CDR1 LNHNV and CDR2 YYDKDF come from the germline V gene (reference sequence). Here the CDR3 reads CATSRGREYEQYF. CDR3 in DNA: TGTGCCACCAGCAGAGGCAGGGAATACGAGCAGTACTTC.

The rearrangement joins TRBV4-1 to TRBJ1-4, with 11 bases fitting TRBD1. The germline gives CDR1 MGHRA, CDR2 YSYEKL. The CDR3 runs to 17 residues. J gave up 5 bases and V 2 bases, and 7 bases lay outside the gene matches. CDR3 sequence reads: CASSQLGQGATNEKLFF. The CDR3 coding sequence is TGCGCCAGCAGCCAACTCGGACAGGGGGCGACGAATGAAAAACTGTTTTTT.

In its sample, this clone was seen a few times. The gene calls are TRBV5-1 and TRBJ1-1; a weak D match, TRBD1 (6 bases). CDR3 size: 15 residues. V was shortened by 4 bases and J by 0 bases, with 13 bases between the two germline ends. From germline, CDR1 is SGHRS and CDR2 YFSETQ. The CDR3 nucleotides are TGCGCCAGCAGCCGCGGACAGTTCTTGAACACTGAAGCTTTCTTT. Translating gives CASSRGQFLNTEAFF.

The V gene is TRBV5-1, the J gene TRBJ2-5; D is uncertain. CDR1 is SGHRS, CDR2 YFSETQ, per germline. There are 12 residues in the CDR3. V lost 0 bases, J lost 4 bases, and 4 bases lay in between. In DNA form, the CDR3 reads TGCGCCAGCAGCTTGGACGGAGAGACCCAGTACTTC. This translates into CASSLDGETQYF. Full variable domain (missing parts from reference TRBV5-1 and TRBJ2-5): KAGVTQTPRYLIKTRGQQVTLSCSPISGHRSVSWYQQTPGQGLQFLFEYFSETQRNKGNFPGRFSGRQFSNSRSEMNVSTLELGDSALYLCASSLDGETQYFGPGTRLLVL.

This clone came up a few times. V gene TRBV5-4 combines with J gene TRBJ1-1; 10 nucleotides match TRBD1. The germline V gene encodes CDR1 SGHNT and CDR2 YYREEE (reference sequence). J lost 5 bases, V lost 0 bases, and 4 bases had no gene match. The CDR3 spans 15 residues. The CDR3 here is CASSLGTGGSTEAFF. As DNA, the CDR3 is TGTGCCAGCAGCTTGGGGACAGGGGGTAGTACTGAAGCTTTCTTT.

This clone occurred a few times. The CDR3 loop is CAWSVMGPTEAFF. The CDR3 coding sequence is TGTGCCTGGAGTGTAATGGGCCCCACTGAAGCTTTCTTT. The chain carries TRBV30 and TRBJ1-1; D remains ambiguous. Trimming cost V 0 bases and J 4 bases, with 9 bases left between them. Germline-derived CDR1 and CDR2 are GTSNPN and SVGIG (reference sequence). The CDR3 extends over 13 amino acids.

Only one count was recorded for this clone. The chain recombines TRBV6-5 with TRBJ2-4; 9 positions match TRBD2. CDR3 length equals 16 residues. With 2 bases clipped from V and 4 bases from J, the junction kept 6 bases outside the gene matches. Germline CDR1 and CDR2: MNHEY and SVGAGI. In DNA form, the CDR3 reads TGTGCCAGCAGTTACGGGGGCGGGGGGGAAAAAAACATTCAGTACTTC. Its protein product is CASSYGGGGEKNIQYF.

J is TRBJ1-4 and V is TRBV7-2, with 7 bases fitting TRBD1. The CDR3 contains 14 residues. V dropped 6 bases and J dropped 11; count of bases not matched to a gene: 12. Germline V gene sequence: CDR1 SGHTA, CDR2 FQGNSA. CDR3 amino acids: CASSRSQGWSKLFF. The CDR3 coding sequence is TGTGCCAGCAGTCGATCACAGGGGTGGTCTAAACTGTTTTTT.

This rearrangement joins TRBV29-1 to TRBJ1-2, with unresolved D. CDR1 SQVTM and CDR2 ANQGSEA come from the germline V gene. The CDR3 extends over 14 amino acids. V gave up 3 bases and J gave up 3 bases, with 14 bases separating them. The CDR3 nucleotides are TGCAGCGTTGAGGCACGACTTTGGGACTATGGCTACACCTTC. Amino acid sequence: CSVEARLWDYGYTF.

The rearrangement joins TRBV19 to TRBJ2-1, with 7 bases aligning to TRBD2. Germline V CDR1 and CDR2: LNHDA, SQIVND (reference sequence). V lost 3 bases to trimming and J lost 4 bases; unmatched junction nucleotides: 6. This CDR3 has 15 amino acids. Here the CDR3 reads CASSISSGAYNEQFF. CDR3 in DNA: TGTGCCAGTAGTATCTCCAGCGGGGCGTACAATGAGCAGTTCTTC.

The chain joins TRBV25-1 to TRBJ1-4, with D possibly matching TRBD1 (6 bases). CDR1 is MGHDK, CDR2 SYGVNS, per germline. Trimming removed 2 bases from V and 3 bases from J, with 13 bases in between. This CDR3 comprises 16 residues. The CDR3 reads CASSEPRGPANEKLFF. The CDR3 nucleotides read TGTGCCAGCAGTGAACCCAGGGGCCCGGCTAATGAAAAACTGTTTTTT.

The chain links TRBV7-9 to TRBJ2-7; the match to TRBD2 covers 10 bases. The junction had 4 bases not matched to a gene; V was cut back by 5 bases and J by 3 bases. The germline V gene has CDR1 SEHNR and CDR2 FQNEAQ (reference sequence). The CDR3 totals 14 residues. The CDR3 coding sequence is TGTGCCAGCAGCGGAGCGGGAGGGCTCTACGAGCAGTACTTC. This translates into CASSGAGGLYEQYF.

The chain recombines TRBV7-3 with TRBJ2-3; D is perhaps TRBD1 (6 bases). The CDR3 contains 13 residues. V was clipped by 6 bases and J by 0 bases, with 7 bases between them. Germline values: CDR1 SGHTA, CDR2 FQGTGA. The CDR3: CASSTGSTDTQYF. DNA for the CDR3: TGTGCCAGCAGTACAGGGAGCACAGATACGCAGTATTTT.

The chain couples TRBV6-5 to TRBJ1-5; D is possibly TRBD1 (6 bases). CDR1 is MNHEY, CDR2 SVGAGI, per germline. Deletions cut 6 bases from V and 9 bases from J, with 18 bases between. The CDR3 is 14 amino acids. The CDR3 DNA reads TGTGCCAGCAGACCGGACAGCACGGTCCGGCCCCAGCATTTT. Its protein product is CASRPDSTVRPQHF.

This clone occurred a few times. This chain uses TRBV6-1 with TRBJ1-4, with a possible D match to TRBD1 (5 bases). Germline V gives CDR1 MNHNS, CDR2 SASEGT. The V end lost 0 bases, the J end lost 7 bases, and 24 bases lay between the germline ends. The CDR3 is made up of 19 amino acids. The CDR3 nucleotides read TGTGCCAGCAGTGAAGCGCTTCGGGGCTTCGCGGGAGTTGGTGAAAAACTGTTTTTT. Translating gives CASSEALRGFAGVGEKLFF.

V and J are TRBV28 and TRBJ2-1; D possibly corresponds to TRBD1 (5 bases). The V and J ends lost 9 bases and 6 bases respectively, with 12 bases between them. CDR3 size: 12 residues. Germline CDR1 reads MDHEN; CDR2 reads SYDVKM. The CDR3 region has the DNA TGTGCCAGTTCAGGGCTCCTCAATGAGCAGTTCTTC. Encoded protein: CASSGLLNEQFF.

The gene calls are TRBV6-5 and TRBJ1-1; D remains ambiguous. Trimming left V 8 bases short and J 0 bases short, with 10 bases between. The germline CDR1 and CDR2 sequences are MNHEY and SVGAGI. This CDR3 is built from 13 residues. CDR3 in DNA: TGTGCCAGCGAGGACTCCATGAACACTGAAGCTTTCTTT. Its protein is CASEDSMNTEAFF.

The rearrangement links TRBV7-9 to TRBJ1-1; 8 positions agree with TRBD1. The CDR3 is 15 residues long. Trimming took 11 bases from V and 2 from J; bases not matched to a gene: 13. CDR1 and CDR2 (germline): SEHNR, FQNEAQ (reference sequence). The CDR3: CAVGPGQGYNTEAFF. The CDR3, as DNA: TGTGCCGTGGGGCCAGGACAGGGTTATAACACTGAAGCTTTCTTT. The entire variable domain, with the rest obtained from reference TRBV7-9 and TRBJ1-1, is as follows: DTGVSQNPRHKITKRGQNVTFRCDPISEHNRLYWYRQTLGQGPEFLTYFQNEAQLEKSRLLSDRFSAERPKGSFSTLEIQRTEQGDSAMYLCAVGPGQGYNTEAFFGQGTRLTVV.

DNA of the CDR3: TGCGCCAGCAGCCGCGGCTCGGACTCCGAGCAGTACTTC. Its protein product is CASSRGSDSEQYF. The V gene is TRBV5-1, the J gene TRBJ2-7, with D perhaps TRBD2 (5 bases). The germline CDR1 and CDR2 sequences are SGHRS and YFSETQ. The CDR3 runs to 13 residues. With 4 bases removed from V and 6 bases from J, the gap between germline ends came to 14 bases. The full variable domain, with the rest looked up from reference TRBV5-1 and TRBJ2-7, is KAGVTQTPRYLIKTRGQQVTLSCSPISGHRSVSWYQQTPGQGLQFLFEYFSETQRNKGNFPGRFSGRQFSNSRSEMNVSTLELGDSALYLCASSRGSDSEQYFGPGTRLTVT.

The V call is TRBV19, the J call TRBJ1-2; 7 bases match TRBD1. Trimming at V came to 5 bases and at J to 4 bases, leaving 4 bases not matched to a gene. The CDR3 is made up of 13 amino acids. Germline V CDR1 and CDR2: LNHDA, SQIVND (reference sequence). The CDR3 protein is CASSEGTAYGYTF. The CDR3 region has the DNA TGTGCCAGTAGTGAAGGGACAGCCTATGGCTACACCTTC.